These 24 T cell receptor beta chains were sequenced from one sample in a study of OX40 agonist ivuxolimab in advanced cancers. Produced via immunoSEQ multiplex PCR; TCRdb's table is partial and in-frame only. The sample consists of fewer than 75,000 clones, roughly 86% of them appearing once. This material consisted of CD4+ or CD8+ T cells sorted from blood, taken in a trial of the OX40 agonist ivuxolimab. The source is an adult with an advanced solid tumor such as melanoma, head and neck, liver or kidney cancer.

This clone was observed a single time. The chain is built from TRBV7-9 and TRBJ1-2; 9 bases are a match to TRBD1. This CDR3 contains 15 residues. Germline trimming cut 3 bases from V and 2 bases from J; bases unmatched to any gene: 4. Germline loops: CDR1 SEHNR, CDR2 FQNEAQ (reference sequence). The CDR3 DNA reads TGTGCCAGCAGCTTTTCGGGACAGGGCAACTATGGCTACACCTTC. Translated, it gives CASSFSGQGNYGYTF. Complete variable domain (other parts from reference TRBV7-9 and TRBJ1-2): DTGVSQNPRHKITKRGQNVTFRCDPISEHNRLYWYRQTLGQGPEFLTYFQNEAQLEKSRLLSDRFSAERPKGSFSTLEIQRTEQGDSAMYLCASSFSGQGNYGYTFGSGTRLTVV.

The J gene is TRBJ2-3, the V gene TRBV10-1; D gene unclear. Trimming removed 3 bases from V and 0 bases from J, with 4 bases in between. The CDR3 extends over 13 amino acids. CDR1 and CDR2 from the germline V gene are WNHNN and SYGVQD (reference sequence). The CDR3 spells CASSDRSTDTQYF. As DNA, the CDR3 is TGCGCCAGCAGTGACCGGAGCACAGATACGCAGTATTTT.

The rearrangement links TRBV6-5 to TRBJ2-5; D might be TRBD1 (6 bases). The CDR3 is 14 amino acids. Trimming shortened V by 6 bases and J by 1 base, and 12 bases separated the two germline ends. The V gene's germline CDR1 is MNHEY and CDR2 SVGAGI. The chain's CDR3 is CASRTGSIQETQYF. CDR3 in DNA: TGTGCCAGCAGGACAGGCAGTATCCAAGAGACCCAGTACTTC.

The chain links TRBV29-1 to TRBJ1-1; possibly TRBD1 for D (5 bases). Trimming left V 4 bases short and J 4 bases short, with 13 bases between. The V gene's germline CDR1 is SQVTM and CDR2 ANQGSEA. The CDR3 consists of 13 residues. CDR3 sequence: CSVALREGTEAFF. The CDR3 nucleotides read TGCAGCGTTGCTCTCAGGGAGGGCACTGAAGCTTTCTTT.

The V gene is TRBV4-1, the J gene TRBJ2-7; D unclear. Germline V lookup: CDR1 MGHRA, CDR2 YSYEKL. CDR3 size: 15 residues. Trimming left V 0 bases short and J 0 bases short, with 9 bases between. CDR3 in DNA: TGCGCCAGCAGCCAAGAACCGCAAAGCTCCTACGAGCAGTACTTC. It codes for CASSQEPQSSYEQYF.

This sequence joins TRBV11-2 and TRBJ2-3; 8 nucleotides match TRBD2. V dropped 0 bases and J dropped 1; count of bases not matched to a gene: 9. This CDR3 has 18 amino acids. Germline assignment: CDR1 SGHAT and CDR2 FQNNGV. The CDR3 reads CASSLDFLSGSGTDTQYF. CDR3 nucleotide sequence: TGTGCCAGCAGCTTAGATTTCTTGAGCGGGAGTGGCACAGATACGCAGTATTTT.

Only a few counts were recorded for this clone. The rearrangement uses TRBV6-1 and TRBJ1-5; D is unclear. The CDR3 consists of 13 residues. V was trimmed by 6 bases and J by 0 bases, leaving 6 bases between them. Germline CDR1 MNHNS, CDR2 SASEGT. The CDR3 protein is CASSVNSNQPQHF. For the CDR3, the DNA is TGTGCCAGCAGCGTAAATAGCAATCAGCCCCAGCATTTT.

This chain links TRBV4-1 with TRBJ1-1; no clear D gene. Germline CDR1 and CDR2: MGHRA and YSYEKL. The CDR3 length is 16 residues. Trimming took 6 bases from V and 4 from J, leaving 21 bases between them. The CDR3 DNA is TGCGCCAGCAGTCGAACTCTATGGAGCGCGGGCACTGAAGCTTTCTTT. The encoded protein is CASSRTLWSAGTEAFF.

V is TRBV11-1 and J is TRBJ1-1; D possibly corresponds to TRBD1 (6 bases). Deletions cut 5 bases from V and 7 bases from J, with 17 bases between. Germline V lookup: CDR1 SGHAT, CDR2 FQDESV (reference sequence). The CDR3 loop spans 14 amino acids. DNA for the CDR3: TGTGCCAGCAGCCCACAGACAGGTATATTTGAAGCTTTCTTT. This gives the protein CASSPQTGIFEAFF.

This sequence joins TRBV6-1 and TRBJ2-5, with D tentatively TRBD2 (6 bases). The germline gives CDR1 MNHNS, CDR2 SASEGT. The CDR3 sequence is 13 residues long. The V gene lost 2 bases and the J gene lost 7 bases, with 11 bases spanning the gap. The CDR3 loop reads CASSETGVGTQYF. The DNA for the CDR3 is TGTGCCAGCAGTGAAACGGGGGTTGGGACCCAGTACTTC.

The chain is built from TRBV6-1 and TRBJ1-3; D is unclear. V lost 7 bases, J lost 2 bases, and 9 bases lay in between. Germline CDR1 is MNHNS and CDR2 is SASEGT. The CDR3 has 13 amino acids. The CDR3 DNA reads as TGTGCCAGCAACCGGACTCCTGGAAACACCATATATTTT. This gives the protein CASNRTPGNTIYF.

The genes are TRBV19 and TRBJ2-5; maybe TRBD1 (5 bases). This CDR3 contains 12 residues. The V end lost 5 bases, the J end lost 4 bases, and 8 bases lay between the germline ends. Germline assignment: CDR1 LNHDA and CDR2 SQIVND (reference sequence). The CDR3 DNA reads as TGTGCCAGTAGTGGTAGGGGAGAGACCCAGTACTTC. Protein: CASSGRGETQYF.

The V call is TRBV2, the J call TRBJ2-1; D unclear. The CDR3 is made up of 10 amino acids. Trimming took 6 bases from V and 4 from J, leaving 1 base between them. Germline CDR1 and CDR2: SNHLY and FYNNEI. The CDR3 sequence: CASRYNEQFF. The DNA for the CDR3 is TGTGCCAGCAGGTACAATGAGCAGTTCTTC.

The V gene is TRBV7-3, the J gene TRBJ2-1; perhaps TRBD2 as D (5 bases). Trimming shortened V by 0 bases and J by 8 bases, and 11 bases separated the two germline ends. The CDR3 runs to 14 residues. Germline V lookup: CDR1 SGHTA, CDR2 FQGTGA. Written as DNA, the CDR3 is TGTGCCAGCAGCTTAACTAGCATGAGGGATGAGCAGTTCTTC. This translates into CASSLTSMRDEQFF.

The rearrangement joins TRBV5-1 to TRBJ2-3, with 10 bases aligning to TRBD2. Germline lookup yields CDR1 SGHRS and CDR2 YFSETQ. J was trimmed by 0 bases and V by 6 bases; bases with no gene match: 13. The CDR3 sequence is 18 residues long. This CDR3 reads CASTLEVAGGGSTDTQYF. The CDR3 DNA follows: TGCGCCAGCACCCTGGAGGTAGCGGGAGGAGGAAGCACAGATACGCAGTATTTT. Filled out from reference TRBV5-1 and TRBJ2-3, the complete variable domain reads KAGVTQTPRYLIKTRGQQVTLSCSPISGHRSVSWYQQTPGQGLQFLFEYFSETQRNKGNFPGRFSGRQFSNSRSEMNVSTLELGDSALYLCASTLEVAGGGSTDTQYFGPGTRLTVL.

The chain joins TRBV16 to TRBJ2-3; maybe TRBD2 (6 bases). Germline V lookup: CDR1 KGHSY, CDR2 FQNENV. The CDR3 is made up of 18 amino acids. Trimming pared 2 bases from V and 7 bases from J, leaving 25 bases between. The CDR3 nucleotides read TGTGCCAGCAGCCAAGAAGGTAATACCCAGACTAGTCGATATACGCAGTATTTT. It yields the protein CASSQEGNTQTSRYTQYF.

For the CDR3, the DNA is TGTGCCACCAGCAGGAGCCAAGACACCTTCGGGGAGCAGTACTTC. It translates to CATSRSQDTFGEQYF. This chain joins TRBV15 and TRBJ2-7, with D uncertain. CDR1 is LNHNV and CDR2 is YYDKDF in the germline V gene (reference sequence). V was trimmed by 3 bases and J by 7 bases, leaving 19 bases between them. There are 15 residues in the CDR3.

V gene TRBV30 combines with J gene TRBJ2-1; TRBD2 agrees at 8 bases. V lost 8 bases, J lost 6 bases, and 12 bases stayed unmatched. The CDR3 consists of 14 residues. CDR1 is GTSNPN, CDR2 SVGIG, per germline (reference sequence). CDR3 DNA: TGTGCCCGCAACACCGGGACTAGTGGCAATGAGCAGTTCTTC. It codes for CARNTGTSGNEQFF.

This clone is a singleton in its sample. The chain carries TRBV5-1 and TRBJ1-4, with D unclear. Deletions cut 7 bases from V and 0 bases from J, with 10 bases between. This CDR3 comprises 14 residues. Germline CDR1 SGHRS, CDR2 YFSETQ. The CDR3, as DNA: TGCGCCAGCCGGGCCGGGGCAACTAATGAAAAACTGTTTTTT. As protein: CASRAGATNEKLFF.

The genes are TRBV19 and TRBJ2-1, with a tentative D call TRBD2 (5 bases). V lost 6 bases and J lost 9, with 12 bases in between. CDR3 length: 12 residues. Per the germline V gene, CDR1 is LNHDA and CDR2 is SQIVND (reference sequence). Here the CDR3 DNA reads TGTGCCAGTAGATCCACGGGGAGTGAGCAGTTCTTC. Amino acids: CASRSTGSEQFF.

The genes are TRBV30 and TRBJ2-1; D not resolved. The CDR3 runs 15 residues. Trimming removed 0 bases at V and 5 bases at J, with 14 bases between. Germline V gene sequence: CDR1 GTSNPN, CDR2 SVGIG (reference sequence). The CDR3 nucleotides are TGTGCCTGGAGTGTACAGTCCCGGCGGAACAATGAGCAGTTCTTC. Translated, it gives CAWSVQSRRNNEQFF. Full variable domain (missing parts from reference TRBV30 and TRBJ2-1): SQTIHQWPATLVQPVGSPLSLECTVEGTSNPNLYWYRQAAGRGLQLLFYSVGIGQISSEVPQNLSASRPQDRQFILSSKKLLLSDSGFYLCAWSVQSRRNNEQFFGPGTRLTVL.

This clone has just a few counts. This chain links TRBV11-2 with TRBJ2-3, with 8 bases aligning to TRBD1. Looked up from germline, CDR1 is SGHAT and CDR2 is FQNNGV. CDR3 length equals 15 residues. With 3 bases clipped from V and 4 bases from J, the junction kept 6 bases outside the gene matches. The CDR3 DNA follows: TGTGCCAGCAGCTTTGGACAGGGCTTTGCAGATACGCAGTATTTT. Residues: CASSFGQGFADTQYF.

The J gene is TRBJ1-2, the V gene TRBV6-6; TRBD1 might be the D (5 bases). CDR3 length: 15 amino acids. Germline-derived CDR1 and CDR2 are MNHNY and SVGAGI (reference sequence). Trimming shortened V by 6 bases and J by 4 bases, and 18 bases separated the two germline ends. This chain's CDR3 is CASRGTSSRGYGYTF. The CDR3 bases are TGTGCCAGCAGGGGGACTTCTTCAAGGGGCTATGGCTACACCTTC.

The chain has TRBV18 and TRBJ2-1; TRBD2 aligns across 7 bases. V shed 2 bases, J shed 7 bases, and the junction held 5 bases outside the gene matches. Germline CDR1 and CDR2: KGHSH and LQKENI. The length of the CDR3 is 14 residues. CDR3 protein: CASSPKREENEQFF. In nucleotides, the CDR3 is TGTGCCAGCTCACCAAAACGGGAGGAGAATGAGCAGTTCTTC.